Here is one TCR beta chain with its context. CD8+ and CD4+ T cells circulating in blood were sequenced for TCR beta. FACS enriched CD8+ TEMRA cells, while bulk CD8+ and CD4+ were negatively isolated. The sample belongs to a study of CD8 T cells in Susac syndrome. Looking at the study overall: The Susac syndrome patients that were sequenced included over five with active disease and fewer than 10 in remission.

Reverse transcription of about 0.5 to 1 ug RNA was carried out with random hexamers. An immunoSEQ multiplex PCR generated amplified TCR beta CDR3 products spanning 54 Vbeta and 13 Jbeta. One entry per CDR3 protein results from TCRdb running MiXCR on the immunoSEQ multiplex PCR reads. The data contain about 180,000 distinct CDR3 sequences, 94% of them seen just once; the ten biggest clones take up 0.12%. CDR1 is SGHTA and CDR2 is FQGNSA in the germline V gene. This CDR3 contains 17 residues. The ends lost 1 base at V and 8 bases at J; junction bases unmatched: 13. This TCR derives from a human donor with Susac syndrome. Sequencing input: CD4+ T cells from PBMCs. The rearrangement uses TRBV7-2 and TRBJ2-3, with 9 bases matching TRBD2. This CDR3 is CASSLVVAGGPGGTQYF. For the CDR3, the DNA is TGTGCCAGCAGCTTAGTAGTGGCGGGGGGGCCTGGCGGTACGCAGTATTTT.